The T cell receptor beta chain described here comes from a study of cytomegalovirus exposure and HLA in healthy donors. Between the trimmed V and J ends, which lost 4 bases and 4 bases, there was a span of 7 bases. The CDR3 extends over 11 amino acids. Germline V gene data show CDR1 as DFQATT and CDR2 as SNEGSKA (reference sequence). In the PCR, 60 Vbeta and 13 Jbeta primers were used. Some clones are missing from TCRdb's copy, which holds only in-frame ones; the method was immunoSEQ multiplex PCR. The table lists 100,000 to 150,000 clones, approximately 80% of them singletons, with over 1.2% in the top ten.

The sequenced material came from PBMCs. The receptor's source is a female donor in good health and CMV-seronegative. The rearrangement uses TRBV20-1 and TRBJ1-2; TRBD1 is a possible D gene (6 bases). The CDR3 DNA follows: TGCAGTGCTACGGACAGCTATGGCTACACCTTC. It codes for CSATDSYGYTF.